This T cell receptor (beta chain) originates from a study of long-term antiretroviral therapy in people with HIV (dated by TCRdb to the early 2020s). Concerning the study at large: The earliest samples were collected about a decade before the 2015 WHO recommendation for immediate ART, when ART was typically delayed until CD4 counts fell. Test extractions of a monoclonal T-cell line alongside under 35 polyclonal samples showed no cross-contamination during QIAcube processing. A retrospective serial study tested whether ART initiation and durable HIV suppression were associated with changes in peripheral blood TRB repertoire composition and diversity. Among the 30 or so participants with HIV, around 10 were female. The cohort contributed over 150 cryopreserved PBMC samples from around 30 adults with confirmed HIV infection, collected serially over a mean of 6 years (range 1-12). On the study overall, not on this receptor specifically: The samples were dated from about 2004 to 2017, and the ART regimens that were used may be less effective than current ART regimens. Because cell numbers in pre-ART samples were limited, unsorted PBMC were profiled instead of sorted CD4+ and CD8+ T cells. No data were available on ART adherence, viral resistance or therapy changes, limiting inferences about post-ART repertoire changes. Compared with controls, HIV repertoires had narrower CDR3 length ranges, and the network structure pointed to an antigen-experienced repertoire that shifted only slightly toward naive after ART. At every time point, the repertoire was dominated by expanded TRB clones first identified before ART initiation, although this dominance fluctuated and, in many PLHIV, declined after ART. Because PBMC availability was limited, only the TCR beta chain was sequenced, with no alpha chain pairing. A significant increase in TRB diversity was found to be associated with ART initiation, although TRB diversity was observed to remain significantly below that of transplant donor controls even after long-term ART.

The immunoSEQ hsTCRB v3.0 assay was used at survey level resolution to sequence the TRB variable region. The target sequencing depth for TRB was 40,000-50,000 T-cell genomes per sample. An Illumina MiSeq with a v3 150-cycle kit was used to sequence the pooled TRB libraries. Concerning the study's data processing: Analysis of repertoires was carried out in R inside a reproducible Nextflow workflow spanning QC, data transformation and analysis. LymphoSeq2, an R package for exploring AIRR-Seq data, was used to implement the custom analyses. A handful of samples that yielded fewer than 5000 total TRB sequences were excluded, so that around 190 HIV repertoires were analyzed. Of the roughly 180 retained HIV repertoires, almost 60 were collected before and more than 120 after ART initiation. Repertoires were downsampled to 5000 TRB nucleotide sequences, and summary statistics were averaged over 100 downsampling iterations. Only TRB sequences with CDR3 regions of at least seven amino acids were retained for analysis. Diversity was measured with a Shannon entropy-derived clonality score and the Gini coefficient. In repertoire networks, the top 5000 CDR3 amino acid sequences were linked whenever an edit distance of one separated two sequences. GLIPH2 predicted antigen specificity groups and MHC restriction for TRB CDR3 amino acid sequences. Known CMV, EBV, HIV or tissue antigen associations were flagged by matching CDR3 amino acid sequences against VDJdb and McPAS-TCR. Pre-ART, post-ART and control groups were compared with Wilcoxon signed-rank tests and Holm-Bonferroni correction. TCRdb mirrors the immuneACCESS table, restricted to in-frame sequences. Some clones are absent from its copies; in checked studies, under half trace to an unresolved V gene, and the reason for the others is unknown. That table gives V, J and clone size, and the DNA gave D and trimming. Within this sample are about 9,100 clones, with about 77% of them counted one time only. The ten largest clones represent approximately 15% of the sample.

Concerning this clone itself: Its antigen is not yet known. Base qualities were left out, and no much larger clone turns up one base away.

The CDR3 measures 12 amino acids from cysteine to phenylalanine. Left in the record is the CDR3 DNA by itself, 36 bases read in frame from the first base. CDR1 GTSNPN and CDR2 SVGIG are derived from the germline V gene (reference sequence). V is clipped by 4 bases and J by 1 base, and the sequence between their germline boundaries is 7 bases long. Inclusion was restricted to participants for whom at least one PBMC sample before ART initiation and at least two post-ART samples were available. Every participant with HIV received treatment in the United States of America. Before DNA extraction, cryopreserved samples of roughly 1-11 million PBMC were thawed and then washed. At the time of the earliest PBMC sample for each participant with HIV, ages ranged from roughly 23 to 55 years. Each participant contributed PBMC samples from 1-4 timepoints before ART initiation and 2-8 timepoints after ART initiation, with a median of 7 samples. Serial HIV viral load, CD4+ T-cell count, ART history and demographic data were obtained for every participant. Genomic DNA was extracted from unsorted PBMC with a Qiagen kit on a QIAcube, with processing performed in batches of 12 samples.

The chain is encoded by TRBV30 joined to TRBJ1-1, with the D gene not confidently named. The sequenced sample was unsorted PBMCs, obtained 0.4 years before starting antiretroviral therapy. This clonotype originated in a man aged 30 to 39 with HIV. The CDR3: CAWILGNTEAFF. The nucleotide sequence is TGTGCCTGGATTCTGGGGAACACTGAAGCTTTCTTT.